This T cell receptor beta chain was observed in a study of a mutant IDH1 vaccine in newly diagnosed glioma. The wider study: The earlier regimen, radiotherapy, temozolomide, or both, was most often both.

Note on this clone: The antigen is undetermined.

Clones were read by immunoSEQ multiplex PCR, and TCRdb kept only the in-frame ones, dropping some. This sample has fewer than 35,000 clones, with about four fifths found just once. The time point was: week 35, safety follow-up. What each vaccine dose contained was 300 ug of mutant IDH1 20-mer peptide, accompanied by topical imiquimod. Germline CDR1 reads GTSNPN; CDR2 reads SVGIG (reference sequence). The CDR3 is 14 residues long. Trimming cost V 6 bases and J 4 bases, with 16 bases left between them. This TCR derives from a young man with glioma. The specimen comprised PBMCs, sampled from a glioma patient whose treatment included an IDH1 peptide vaccine. The chain joins TRBV30 to TRBJ1-3, with D unclear. The CDR3 region is CACGSLGSGNTIYF. For the CDR3, the DNA is TGTGCCTGCGGCTCCTTGGGGTCAGGAAACACCATATATTTT.